The 30 T cell receptor beta chains below all came from one sample that was sequenced in a study of T cell clones after liver transplantation. Profiled with immunoSEQ multiplex PCR; TCRdb holds only in-frame clones, not every one. Among 65,000 to 80,000 clones, 80% were seen once, and the ten largest hold about 0.6%. The sequenced sample was CD4+ T cells from blood, obtained before liver transplant. These receptors originate from a human donor who received a liver transplant.

The V and J genes are TRBV18 and TRBJ2-7, with 7 bases that match TRBD2. With 2 bases clipped from V and 3 bases from J, the junction kept 4 bases outside the gene matches. This CDR3 is 14 amino acids long. Germline CDR1 is KGHSH and CDR2 is LQKENI. DNA for the CDR3: TGTGCCAGCTCACCAACGGGGGGAGGCTACGAGCAGTACTTC. Protein: CASSPTGGGYEQYF.

This rearrangement joins TRBV9 to TRBJ1-1, with D maybe TRBD1 (6 bases). CDR3 length: 15 amino acids. The germline CDR1 and CDR2 sequences are SGDLS and YYNGEE. V was pared by 4 bases and J by 4 bases, with 17 bases between. The CDR3 DNA sequence: TGTGCCAGCAGCCCCCGTTCCCGGGGGCCCACTGAAGCTTTCTTT. This encodes CASSPRSRGPTEAFF.

Written as DNA, the CDR3 is TGTGCCAGCAGCTCCGGGACAGGGGGCACCGGGGAGCTGTTTTTT. Translating it yields CASSSGTGGTGELFF. This chain connects TRBV5-4 to TRBJ2-2; 11 bases agree with TRBD1. This CDR3 region has 15 residues. Unmatched junction bases numbered 2, after V lost 3 bases and J lost 4 bases. The germline V gene encodes CDR1 SGHNT and CDR2 YYREEE (reference sequence).

This chain connects TRBV19 to TRBJ2-3, with 8 bases matching TRBD2. The CDR3 covers 15 residues. J gave up 2 bases and V 5 bases, and 6 bases lay outside the gene matches. Germline V gene lookup returns CDR1 LNHDA and CDR2 SQIVND (reference sequence). The CDR3 region is CASSSLADFTDTQYF. CDR3 sequence (DNA): TGTGCCAGTAGTTCACTAGCGGATTTCACAGATACGCAGTATTTT.

The rearrangement uses TRBV9 and TRBJ2-6, with TRBD2 matching 7 bases. CDR3 size: 18 residues. Germline lookup yields CDR1 SGDLS and CDR2 YYNGEE. J lost 1 base, V lost 0 bases, and 7 bases had no gene match. The CDR3, as DNA: TGTGCCAGCAGCGTAGGGGAGGGATCTCTATCTGGGGCCAACGTCCTGACTTTC. It specifies CASSVGEGSLSGANVLTF.

CDR3 region: CASTNRWASDTNTGELFF. The CDR3 DNA reads TGCGCCAGCACTAACCGATGGGCGTCTGATACTAACACCGGGGAGCTGTTTTTT. The chain recombines TRBV5-1 with TRBJ2-2; no clear D gene. V lost 6 bases to trimming and J lost 2 bases, with 23 bases between them. CDR3 length: 18 residues. The germline CDR1 and CDR2 sequences are SGHRS and YFSETQ.

V is TRBV28 and J is TRBJ2-7; 11 positions agree with TRBD2. CDR3 length: 15 amino acids. The V and J ends lost 5 bases and 2 bases, in that order; junction bases with no gene match: 5. Germline assignment: CDR1 MDHEN and CDR2 SYDVKM. In DNA form, the CDR3 reads TGTGCCAGCAGTGCCCAGACTAGCGGGACCTACGAGCAGTACTTC. This encodes CASSAQTSGTYEQYF.

This clone was recorded many times. V is TRBV20-1 and J is TRBJ2-7; no definite D call. This CDR3 contains 10 residues. Trimming took off 2 bases at V and 6 bases at J, with 5 bases between the two ends. Germline V lookup: CDR1 DFQATT, CDR2 SNEGSKA (reference sequence). This CDR3 is CSARRSEQYF. CDR3 sequence (DNA): TGCAGTGCTAGAAGGAGCGAGCAGTACTTC.

The gene calls are TRBV10-1 and TRBJ2-1; 9 nucleotides align to TRBD2. CDR1 is WNHNN, CDR2 SYGVQD, per germline (reference sequence). The V gene end was trimmed by 4 bases and the J gene end by 15 bases; junction bases not matched to a gene: 7. The CDR3 runs to 12 residues. The CDR3 sequence is CASSGSGTSLFF. The CDR3 DNA sequence: TGCGCCAGCAGTGGGTCCGGGACTAGCCTGTTCTTC.

The V call is TRBV5-5, the J call TRBJ1-2; D is perhaps TRBD1 (5 bases). This CDR3 is 15 amino acids long. The germline V gene encodes CDR1 SGHKS and CDR2 YYEKEE (reference sequence). Trimming removed 0 bases at V and 4 bases at J, with 13 bases between. The CDR3 DNA follows: TGTGCCAGCAGCTTGGTGGTGGGGGAAGCCTATGGCTACACCTTC. Protein: CASSLVVGEAYGYTF.

The chain has TRBV7-2 and TRBJ2-1, with unresolved D. CDR1 is SGHTA and CDR2 is FQGNSA in the germline V gene. The V and J ends lost 5 bases and 10 bases respectively, with 15 bases between them. This CDR3 is built from 13 residues. This chain's CDR3 is CASSPSPEGEQFF. The CDR3 coding sequence is TGTGCCAGCAGCCCCTCCCCGGAAGGGGAGCAGTTCTTC.

The chain uses TRBV5-1 and TRBJ1-2; TRBD1 is a possible D gene (5 bases). The V gene lost 4 bases and the J gene lost 13 bases, with 17 bases spanning the gap. Per the germline V gene, CDR1 is SGHRS and CDR2 is YFSETQ. The CDR3 has 12 amino acids. CDR3 bases: TGCGCCAGCAGCGTTCAGGGAGTGGAAGGCACCTTC. Its protein is CASSVQGVEGTF.

The chain joins TRBV19 to TRBJ1-5; D is possibly TRBD1 (5 bases). The length of the CDR3 is 15 residues. Germline V gives CDR1 LNHDA, CDR2 SQIVND (reference sequence). V lost 10 bases and J lost 4, with 20 bases in between. This CDR3 reads CATLSLDSRNQPQHF. The CDR3 bases are TGTGCCACCCTATCTCTCGACAGCAGGAATCAGCCCCAGCATTTT.

The gene calls are TRBV6-5 and TRBJ2-3; perhaps TRBD1 as D (6 bases). The germline V gene has CDR1 MNHEY and CDR2 SVGAGI. The germline V and J ends were trimmed by 4 bases and 6 bases, with 14 bases remaining between them. This CDR3 is built from 14 residues. CDR3 sequence: CASSFQGSVDTQYF. CDR3 DNA sequence: TGTGCCAGCAGTTTCCAGGGGAGCGTGGATACGCAGTATTTT.

The gene calls are TRBV20-1 and TRBJ2-7; tentatively, D is TRBD2 (5 bases). The CDR3 totals 11 residues. Trimming stripped 3 bases from V and 2 bases from J, with 5 bases between. Per the germline V gene, CDR1 is DFQATT and CDR2 is SNEGSKA (reference sequence). CDR3 sequence: CSASGTYEQYF. The CDR3 region has the DNA TGCAGTGCTAGCGGGACCTACGAGCAGTACTTC.

V is TRBV9 and J is TRBJ2-1; D unclear. Germline assignment: CDR1 SGDLS and CDR2 YYNGEE. The germline V and J ends were trimmed by 4 bases and 6 bases, with 8 bases remaining between them. The CDR3 is 12 residues long. The CDR3 DNA reads as TGTGCCAGCAGCCCTACCTTCAATGAGCAGTTCTTC. Translation: CASSPTFNEQFF.

This sequence joins TRBV6-1 and TRBJ2-3; maybe TRBD1 (5 bases). Germline CDR1 MNHNS, CDR2 SASEGT. The V gene lost 7 bases and the J gene lost 4 bases, with 9 bases spanning the gap. This CDR3 is built from 12 residues. DNA for the CDR3: TGTGCCAGCAAGCAGGGCCCAGATACGCAGTATTTT. It encodes CASKQGPDTQYF.

This clone showed up just a few times. The V call is TRBV28, the J call TRBJ2-3; 13 nucleotides match TRBD2. CDR1 is MDHEN and CDR2 is SYDVKM in the germline V gene. CDR3 length: 21 amino acids. The junction had 21 bases not matched to a gene; V was cut back by 5 bases and J by 4 bases. This CDR3 reads CASSRFPGLAGPKRDSDTQYF. Written as DNA, the CDR3 is TGTGCCAGCAGTCGCTTTCCGGGACTAGCGGGACCTAAAAGAGATTCAGATACGCAGTATTTT. The variable domain in full, with the rest retrieved from reference TRBV28 and TRBJ2-3, is DVKVTQSSRYLVKRTGEKVFLECVQDMDHENMFWYRQDPGLGLRLIYFSYDVKMKEKGDIPEGYSVSREKKERFSLILESASTNQTSMYLCASSRFPGLAGPKRDSDTQYFGPGTRLTVL.

This chain uses TRBV14 with TRBJ1-4; 11 nucleotides line up with TRBD1. The CDR3 extends over 14 amino acids. Germline assignment: CDR1 SGHDN and CDR2 FVKESK. The ends lost 6 bases at V and 11 bases at J; junction bases unmatched: 8. The CDR3 region is CASSPGTGGRKLFF. For the CDR3, the DNA is TGTGCCAGCAGTCCCGGGACAGGGGGTAGGAAACTGTTTTTT.

Here the CDR3 DNA reads TGTGCCAGCTCACCCGGGACAGAGGATGAGCAGTTCTTC. This sequence encodes CASSPGTEDEQFF. The chain has TRBV18 and TRBJ2-1, with TRBD1 matching over 7 bases. V trimming: 3 bases; J trimming: 8 bases; junction bases outside the gene matches: 4. Germline loops: CDR1 KGHSH, CDR2 LQKENI. The CDR3 is made up of 13 amino acids.

This CDR3 reads CASSVGLAGTGETQYF. The CDR3 region has the DNA TGCGCCAGCAGCGTGGGACTAGCGGGTACGGGGGAGACCCAGTACTTC. The J gene is TRBJ2-5, the V gene TRBV5-1; 12 bases fit TRBD2. This CDR3 comprises 16 residues. From germline, CDR1 is SGHRS and CDR2 YFSETQ. Trimming took 4 bases from V and 5 from J; bases not matched to a gene: 9.

Only a few counts were recorded for this clone. V and J are TRBV9 and TRBJ2-3; a weak D match, TRBD1 (6 bases). CDR1 SGDLS and CDR2 YYNGEE come from the germline V gene. V was pared by 1 base and J by 6 bases, with 24 bases between. The CDR3 has 18 amino acids. Written as DNA, the CDR3 is TGTGCCAGCAGCGTACAACCCCACGGGGCAGGGGCCCAGGATACGCAGTATTTT. Protein: CASSVQPHGAGAQDTQYF.

The V gene is TRBV10-1, the J gene TRBJ2-1, with 8 positions matching TRBD1. The CDR3 length is 18 residues. CDR1 and CDR2 from the germline V gene are WNHNN and SYGVQD (reference sequence). V was clipped by 2 bases and J by 4 bases; unmatched bases: 13. The CDR3 sequence: CASSEVGWTGKNYNEQFF. In DNA form, the CDR3 reads TGCGCCAGCAGTGAGGTTGGCTGGACAGGGAAGAATTACAATGAGCAGTTCTTC.

This sequence joins TRBV18 and TRBJ1-2; D perhaps matches TRBD1 (6 bases). This CDR3 contains 14 residues. The germline V gene has CDR1 KGHSH and CDR2 LQKENI. V lost 4 bases to trimming and J lost 4 bases, with 13 bases between them. The CDR3 loop is CASSQQGGSYGYTF. CDR3 sequence (DNA): TGTGCCAGCTCACAACAGGGAGGCAGCTATGGCTACACCTTC.

The V call is TRBV28, the J call TRBJ1-1; unclear D gene. The CDR3 contains 15 residues. Germline CDR1 reads MDHEN; CDR2 reads SYDVKM. V lost 4 bases to trimming and J lost 3 bases, with 15 bases between them. CDR3 sequence reads: CASSSLGGKYTEAFF. The DNA for the CDR3 is TGTGCCAGCAGTTCGTTAGGTGGGAAGTACACTGAAGCTTTCTTT.

This chain links TRBV19 with TRBJ2-3; 7 positions match TRBD1. Germline CDR1 reads LNHDA; CDR2 reads SQIVND (reference sequence). The length of the CDR3 is 14 residues. J lost 5 bases, V lost 5 bases, and 7 bases had no gene match. CDR3 residues: CASSPATGIDTQYF. Here the CDR3 DNA reads TGTGCCAGTAGTCCCGCGACAGGGATAGATACGCAGTATTTT.

The rearrangement joins TRBV7-9 to TRBJ1-5; possible D gene TRBD1, 5 bases. The CDR3 is 16 amino acids. V lost 0 bases and J 6 bases, leaving 15 bases between the germline ends. CDR1 SEHNR and CDR2 FQNEAQ come from the germline V gene (reference sequence). The CDR3 here is CASSLAYGGRAQPQHF. The CDR3 bases are TGTGCCAGCAGCTTAGCGTACGGGGGACGGGCTCAGCCCCAGCATTTT.

This chain connects TRBV2 to TRBJ2-3; TRBD1 matches at 11 bases. This CDR3 region has 14 residues. CDR1 SNHLY and CDR2 FYNNEI come from the germline V gene. V shed 5 bases, J shed 6 bases, and the junction held 4 bases outside the gene matches. The CDR3 DNA sequence: TGTGCCAGCAGTCGGACAGGGGGCGGCGATACGCAGTATTTT. Encoded protein: CASSRTGGGDTQYF.

V is TRBV5-1 and J is TRBJ2-3; 7 bases are a match to TRBD2. The CDR3 has 16 amino acids. J lost 0 bases, V lost 2 bases, and 6 bases had no gene match. From germline, CDR1 is SGHRS and CDR2 YFSETQ. CDR3: CASSFGGAGSTDTQYF. The CDR3 nucleotides read TGCGCCAGCAGCTTCGGGGGAGCGGGGAGCACAGATACGCAGTATTTT.

This clone was recorded a few times. V usage is TRBV6-6 and J usage is TRBJ1-2, with TRBD1 identical over 9 bases. The CDR3 totals 15 residues. V shed 3 bases and J 7 bases; nucleotides not matched to a gene: 9. The germline gives CDR1 MNHNY, CDR2 SVGAGI (reference sequence). CDR3 region: CASSYEGQGVSGYTF. The CDR3 bases are TGTGCCAGCAGTTATGAGGGACAGGGAGTGAGTGGCTACACCTTC.